The sequence of this T cell receptor (beta chain) was determined in a study of T cell repertoires in aging, cancer and after chemotherapy. Amplification of TCR beta used genomic DNA extracted from peripheral blood. To note about this clonotype: One base away lies a much larger clone, so this may be a sequencing read error.

Rearranged V-D-J TRB sequences were amplified with a mixed TRB-A/B primer pool. Each CDR3 protein gets one entry after TCRdb re-called the multiplex PCR reads with MiXCR. The table lists some 3,500 distinct CDR3 sequences, roughly 30% of them singletons, with 4% to 4.5% in the top ten. This CDR3 spans 13 amino acids. The germline CDR1 and CDR2 sequences are SQVTM and ANQGSEA. The V end lost 0 bases, the J end lost 3 bases, and 8 bases lay between the germline ends. This chain joins TRBV29-1 and TRBJ1-1; D uncertain. Material: blood. The receptor's source is a human donor with a solid tumor. Here the CDR3 reads CSVEEGGDTEAFF. The CDR3 nucleotides are TGCAGCGTTGAAGAAGGCGGGGACACTGAAGCTTTCTTT.